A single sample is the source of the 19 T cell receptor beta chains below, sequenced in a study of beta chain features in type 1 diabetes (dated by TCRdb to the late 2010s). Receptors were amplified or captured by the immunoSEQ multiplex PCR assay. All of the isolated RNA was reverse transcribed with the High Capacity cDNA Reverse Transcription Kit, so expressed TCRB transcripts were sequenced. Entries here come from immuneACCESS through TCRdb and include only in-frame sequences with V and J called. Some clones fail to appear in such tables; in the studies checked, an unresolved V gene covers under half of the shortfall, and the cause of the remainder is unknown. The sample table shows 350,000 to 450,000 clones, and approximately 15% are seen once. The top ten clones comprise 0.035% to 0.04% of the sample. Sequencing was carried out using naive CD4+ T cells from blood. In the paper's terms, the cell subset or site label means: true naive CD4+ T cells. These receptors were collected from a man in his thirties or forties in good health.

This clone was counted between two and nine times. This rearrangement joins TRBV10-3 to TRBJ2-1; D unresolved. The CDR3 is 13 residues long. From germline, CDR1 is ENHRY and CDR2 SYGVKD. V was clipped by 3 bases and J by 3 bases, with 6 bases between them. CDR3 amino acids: CAISEGFYNEQFF. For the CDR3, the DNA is TGTGCCATCAGTGAAGGCTTCTACAATGAGCAGTTCTTC.

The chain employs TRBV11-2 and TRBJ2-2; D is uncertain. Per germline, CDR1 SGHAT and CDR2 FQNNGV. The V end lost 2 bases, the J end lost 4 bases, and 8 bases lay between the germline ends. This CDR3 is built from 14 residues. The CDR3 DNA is TGTGCCAGCAGCTTAATCCCCAGCACCGGGGAGCTGTTTTTT. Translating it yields CASSLIPSTGELFF.

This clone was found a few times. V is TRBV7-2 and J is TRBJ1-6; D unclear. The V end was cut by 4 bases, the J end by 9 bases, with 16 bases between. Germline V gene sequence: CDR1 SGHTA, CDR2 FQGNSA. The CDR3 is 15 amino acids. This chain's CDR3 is CASSWSTLEVSPLHF. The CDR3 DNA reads TGTGCCAGCAGCTGGTCAACACTCGAAGTTTCACCCCTCCACTTT.

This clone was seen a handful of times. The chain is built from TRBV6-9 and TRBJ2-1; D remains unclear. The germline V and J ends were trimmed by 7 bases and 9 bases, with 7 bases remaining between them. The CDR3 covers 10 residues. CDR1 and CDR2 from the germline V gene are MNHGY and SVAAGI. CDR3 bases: TGTGCCAGCACACGGGCTGAGCAGTTCTTC. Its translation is CASTRAEQFF.

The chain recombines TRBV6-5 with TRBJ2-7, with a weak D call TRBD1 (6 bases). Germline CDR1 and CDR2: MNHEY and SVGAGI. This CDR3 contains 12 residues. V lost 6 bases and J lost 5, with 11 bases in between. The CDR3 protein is CASRRNRDEQYF. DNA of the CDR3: TGTGCCAGCAGGCGTAACAGGGACGAGCAGTACTTC.

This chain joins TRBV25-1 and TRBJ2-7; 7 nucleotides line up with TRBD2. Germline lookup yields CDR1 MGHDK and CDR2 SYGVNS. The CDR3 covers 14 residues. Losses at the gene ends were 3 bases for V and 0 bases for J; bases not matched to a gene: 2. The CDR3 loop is CASSDGGSSYEQYF. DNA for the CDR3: TGTGCCAGCAGTGACGGGGGGAGCTCCTACGAGCAGTACTTC.

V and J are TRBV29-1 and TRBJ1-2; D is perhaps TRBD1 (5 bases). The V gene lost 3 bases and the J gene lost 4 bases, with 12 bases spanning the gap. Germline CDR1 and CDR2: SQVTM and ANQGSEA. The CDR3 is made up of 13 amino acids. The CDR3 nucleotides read TGCAGCGTTGAGAGCCGGGGGGGCTATGGCTACACCTTC. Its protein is CSVESRGGYGYTF.

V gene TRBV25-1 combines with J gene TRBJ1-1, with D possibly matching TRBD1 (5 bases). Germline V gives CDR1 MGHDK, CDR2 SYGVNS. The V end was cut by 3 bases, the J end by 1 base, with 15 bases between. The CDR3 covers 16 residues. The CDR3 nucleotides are TGTGCCAGCAGTGATCGCTCGGGGGTCGAGAACACTGAAGCTTTCTTT. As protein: CASSDRSGVENTEAFF.

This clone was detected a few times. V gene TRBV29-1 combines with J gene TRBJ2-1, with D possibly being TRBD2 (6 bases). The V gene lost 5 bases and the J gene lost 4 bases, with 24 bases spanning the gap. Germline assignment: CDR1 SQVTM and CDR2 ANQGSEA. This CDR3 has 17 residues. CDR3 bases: TGCAGCGTTTCCCAATATAAACTAGCTTTGGGGTACAATGAGCAGTTCTTC. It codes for CSVSQYKLALGYNEQFF.

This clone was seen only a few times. This chain's CDR3 is CAWSVTGGSEAFF. CDR3 in DNA: TGTGCCTGGAGTGTGACGGGAGGAAGTGAAGCTTTCTTT. The V gene is TRBV30, the J gene TRBJ1-1, with no clear D. Germline lookup yields CDR1 GTSNPN and CDR2 SVGIG (reference sequence). With 0 bases removed from V and 7 bases from J, the gap between germline ends came to 12 bases. The CDR3 loop spans 13 amino acids.

In nucleotides, the CDR3 is TGTGCCAGCAGCGTAGTGGGAGGGTCTAGCGAGCAGTACTTC. Its protein is CASSVVGGSSEQYF. J is TRBJ2-7 and V is TRBV9; 7 bases are shared with TRBD2. This CDR3 is 14 amino acids long. After removal of 0 bases from V and 6 bases from J, the junction contained 6 bases not matched to a gene. Germline CDR1 reads SGDLS; CDR2 reads YYNGEE.

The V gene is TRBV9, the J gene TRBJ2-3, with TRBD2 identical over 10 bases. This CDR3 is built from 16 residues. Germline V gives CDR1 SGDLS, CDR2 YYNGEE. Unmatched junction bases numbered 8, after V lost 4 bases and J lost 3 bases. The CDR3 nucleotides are TGTGCCAGCAGCCCACCGACTAGCGGGTGGACAGATACGCAGTATTTT. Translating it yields CASSPPTSGWTDTQYF.

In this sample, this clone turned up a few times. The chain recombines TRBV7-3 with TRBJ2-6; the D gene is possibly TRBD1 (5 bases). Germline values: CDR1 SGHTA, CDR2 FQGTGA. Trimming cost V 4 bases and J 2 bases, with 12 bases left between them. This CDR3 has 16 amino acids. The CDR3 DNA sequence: TGTGCCAGCAGCTCCCTAGGGGCCCCTGGGGCCAACGTCCTGACTTTC. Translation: CASSSLGAPGANVLTF.

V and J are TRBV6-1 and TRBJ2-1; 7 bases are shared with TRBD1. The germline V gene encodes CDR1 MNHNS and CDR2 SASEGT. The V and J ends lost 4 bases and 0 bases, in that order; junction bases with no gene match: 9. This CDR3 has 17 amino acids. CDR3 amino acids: CASSGPGQVISYNEQFF. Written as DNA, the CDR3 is TGTGCCAGCAGTGGGCCCGGACAGGTGATCTCCTACAATGAGCAGTTCTTC.

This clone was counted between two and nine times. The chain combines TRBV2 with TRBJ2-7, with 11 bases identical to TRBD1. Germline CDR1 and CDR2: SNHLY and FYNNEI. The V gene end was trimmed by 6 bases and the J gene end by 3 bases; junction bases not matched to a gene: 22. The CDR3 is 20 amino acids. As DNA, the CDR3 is TGTGCCAGCAGGGAAACATGGCGGACAGGGGGCTCCCACTCCAACTACGAGCAGTACTTC. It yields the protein CASRETWRTGGSHSNYEQYF.

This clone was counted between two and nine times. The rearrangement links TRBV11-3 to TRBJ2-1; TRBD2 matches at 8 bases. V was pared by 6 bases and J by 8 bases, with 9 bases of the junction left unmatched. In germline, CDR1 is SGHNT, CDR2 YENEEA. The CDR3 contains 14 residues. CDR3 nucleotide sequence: TGTGCCAGCAGTCCAGCGGGAGTCATCGATGAGCAGTTCTTC. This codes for CASSPAGVIDEQFF.

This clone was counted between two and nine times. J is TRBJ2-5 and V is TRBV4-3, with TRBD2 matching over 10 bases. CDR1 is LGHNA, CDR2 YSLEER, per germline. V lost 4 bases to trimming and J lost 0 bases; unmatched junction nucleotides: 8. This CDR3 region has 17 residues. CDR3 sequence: CASSPVVAGGYQETQYF. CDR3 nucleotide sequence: TGCGCCAGCAGCCCCGTAGTAGCGGGGGGCTACCAAGAGACCCAGTACTTC.

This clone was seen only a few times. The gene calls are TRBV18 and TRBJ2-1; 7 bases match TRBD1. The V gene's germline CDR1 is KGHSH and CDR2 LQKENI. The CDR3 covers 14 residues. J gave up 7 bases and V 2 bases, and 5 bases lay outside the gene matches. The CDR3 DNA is TGTGCCAGCTCACCAAGGGACAGTAAAAATGAGCAGTTCTTC. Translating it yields CASSPRDSKNEQFF.

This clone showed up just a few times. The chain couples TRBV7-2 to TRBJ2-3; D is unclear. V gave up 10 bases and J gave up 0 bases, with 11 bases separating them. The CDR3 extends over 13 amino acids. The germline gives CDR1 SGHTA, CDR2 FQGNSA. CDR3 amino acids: CATSRDSTDTQYF. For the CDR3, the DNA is TGTGCCACCTCTAGGGATAGCACAGATACGCAGTATTTT.